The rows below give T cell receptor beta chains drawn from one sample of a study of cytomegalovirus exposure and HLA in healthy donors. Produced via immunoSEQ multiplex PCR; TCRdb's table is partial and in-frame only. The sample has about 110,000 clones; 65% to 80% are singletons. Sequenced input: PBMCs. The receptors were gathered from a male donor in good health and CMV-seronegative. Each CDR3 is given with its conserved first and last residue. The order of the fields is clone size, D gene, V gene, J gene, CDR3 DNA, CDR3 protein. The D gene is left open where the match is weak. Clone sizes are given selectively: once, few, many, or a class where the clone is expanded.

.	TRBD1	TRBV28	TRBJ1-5	TGTGCCAGCAGTACACTTACAGGGGTTCAGCCCCAGCATTTT	CASSTLTGVQPQHF
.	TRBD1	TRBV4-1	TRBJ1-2	TGCGCCAGCAGCCGATCCCCGGGACAGGGAGTAGGTGGCTACACCTTC	CASSRSPGQGVGGYTF
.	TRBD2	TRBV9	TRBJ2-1	TGTGCCAGCAGCCCCCCCGGGACTAGGGCCTGGGGGGGTGAGCAGTTCTTC	CASSPPGTRAWGGEQFF
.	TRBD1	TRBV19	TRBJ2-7	TGTGCCAGTAGGGACAGGGGAGACTACGAGCAGTACTTC	CASRDRGDYEQYF
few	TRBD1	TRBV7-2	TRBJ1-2	TGTGCCAGCAGCTCGGGGACAGGGGAAAGGGGCTACACCTTC	CASSSGTGERGYTF
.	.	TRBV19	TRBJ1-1	TGTGCCAGTAGCCCGGGGGGGGCGTCCACTGAAGCTTTCTTT	CASSPGGASTEAFF
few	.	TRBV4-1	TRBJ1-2	TGCGCCAGCAGCCGCACGTATGGGGGCGGACAGACTTATGGCTACACCTTC	CASSRTYGGGQTYGYTF
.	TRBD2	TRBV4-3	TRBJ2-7	TGCGCCAGCAGCCTCCAAGACGGGGGGTACGAGCAGTACTTC	CASSLQDGGYEQYF
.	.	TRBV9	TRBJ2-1	TGTGCCAGCAGCGCTAGCGCCGGTGAGCAGTTCTTC	CASSASAGEQFF
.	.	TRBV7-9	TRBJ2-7	TGTGCCAGCAGCTCCGGGGGTTTCGAGCAGTACTTC	CASSSGGFEQYF
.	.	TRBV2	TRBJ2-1	TGTGCCAGCACGATTCCGGTTTACAATGAGCAGTTCTTC	CASTIPVYNEQFF
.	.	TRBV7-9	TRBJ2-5	TGTTCCAGCAGCCCCGGGAGCCTCCAAGAGACCCAGTACTTC	CSSSPGSLQETQYF
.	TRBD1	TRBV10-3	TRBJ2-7	TGTGCCATCAGCGGGGACAGAAGTCCCTACGAGCAGTACTTC	CAISGDRSPYEQYF
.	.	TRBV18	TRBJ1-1	TGTGCCAGCTCACCACCGAGGGTGAACACTGAAGCTTTCTTT	CASSPPRVNTEAFF
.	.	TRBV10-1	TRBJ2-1	TGCGCCACCCTCGAAAGGGGGGGCGGTTCCTACAATGAGCAGTTCTTC	CATLERGGGSYNEQFF
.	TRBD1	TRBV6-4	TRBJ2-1	TGTGCCAGCAGTGACGAGACAGGGCGGGATGAGCAGTTCTTC	CASSDETGRDEQFF